Listed below are T cell receptor beta chains from one sample, sequenced in a study of blood T cell repertoires in COVID-19. TCRdb keeps only in-frame clones here, not all; method: immunoSEQ multiplex PCR. The table has hundreds of thousands of clones, more than 75% seen once; the top ten hold 1.5%. Sample: peripheral blood. The receptors shown here come from a woman aged 40 to 50 who had recovered from COVID-19. CDR3s include the opening cysteine and the closing phenylalanine or tryptophan. Fields, in order: clone size, V gene, D gene, CDR3 length, J gene, CDR3 protein, CDR3 DNA. D genes are given only for firm matches. A clone size is listed for some rows: how often the clone was seen (once, few, many), or a class if it is expanded.

NA	TRBV23-1	TRBD1	15	TRBJ2-2	CASIPTGGDTGELFF	TGCGCCAGCATCCCGACAGGGGGGGACACCGGGGAGCTGTTTTTT
NA	TRBV9	NA	16	TRBJ1-2	CASSVEPVGGRNGYTF	TGTGCCAGCAGCGTAGAGCCGGTAGGGGGTAGGAATGGCTACACCTTC
NA	TRBV5-6	TRBD1	16	TRBJ1-1	CASSLAAGGMNTEAFF	TGTGCCAGCAGCTTGGCGGCAGGGGGAATGAACACTGAAGCTTTCTTT
NA	TRBV19	NA	14	TRBJ1-2	CASMPYGEDYGYTF	TGTGCCAGTATGCCGTATGGAGAAGACTATGGCTACACCTTC
few	TRBV28	NA	15	TRBJ1-1	CASSLSGAMNTEAFF	TGTGCCAGCAGTTTATCTGGAGCCATGAACACTGAAGCTTTCTTT
once	TRBV9	TRBD1	15	TRBJ2-1	CASSIPGGLNNEQFF	TGTGCCAGCAGCATCCCAGGGGGTCTCAACAATGAGCAGTTCTTC
NA	TRBV10-2	TRBD1	16	TRBJ2-1	CASSGHRGLGYNEQFF	TGCGCCAGCAGTGGCCACAGGGGATTAGGCTACAATGAGCAGTTCTTC
NA	TRBV5-1	TRBD1	15	TRBJ2-3	CASSMTGGSADTQYF	TGCGCCAGCAGCATGACAGGGGGCTCGGCAGATACGCAGTATTTT
NA	TRBV10-3	NA	15	TRBJ1-3	CAITGGLGSGNTIYF	TGTGCCATCACCGGGGGACTGGGCTCTGGAAACACCATATATTTT
NA	TRBV7-3	NA	13	TRBJ2-5	CASCSRLKETQYF	TGTGCCAGTTGCAGTCGTTTAAAAGAGACCCAGTACTTC
NA	TRBV6-5	TRBD1	14	TRBJ1-2	CASSPRQGANGYTF	TGTGCCAGCAGTCCTAGACAGGGGGCTAATGGCTACACCTTC
NA	TRBV9	NA	13	TRBJ2-1	CASSIEGAGEQFF	TGTGCCAGCAGCATAGAGGGAGCGGGTGAGCAGTTCTTC
NA	TRBV29-1	NA	14	TRBJ1-2	CSVEDRDIRYGYTF	TGCAGCGTTGAAGACCGGGACATTCGCTATGGCTACACCTTC
NA	TRBV6-5	TRBD2	14	TRBJ2-7	CASSSGTSLHEQYF	TGTGCCAGCAGTTCCGGGACTAGCCTCCACGAGCAGTACTTC
NA	TRBV5-1	TRBD1	14	TRBJ2-3	CASERTGDADTQYF	TGCGCCAGTGAACGGACAGGGGATGCGGATACGCAGTATTTT
NA	TRBV7-3	TRBD1	16	TRBJ2-2	CASSLSGTGAIGELFF	TGTGCCAGCAGCTTAAGTGGAACAGGGGCTATCGGGGAGCTGTTTTTT
NA	TRBV10-3	TRBD1	13	TRBJ2-5	CAIRAGGVETQYF	TGTGCCATCCGGGCAGGGGGCGTGGAGACCCAGTACTTC
NA	TRBV6-5	NA	15	TRBJ2-7	CASSYSKTSTYEQYF	TGTGCCAGCAGTTACTCGAAGACAAGTACCTACGAGCAGTACTTC
NA	TRBV7-9	TRBD1	16	TRBJ1-6	CASSLERTGAASPLHF	TGTGCCAGCAGCTTAGAGAGGACAGGGGCGGCCTCACCCCTCCACTTT
NA	TRBV6-2/TRBV6-3	NA	13	TRBJ1-1	CASSSDKYTEAFF	TGTGCCAGCAGTTCGGACAAGTACACTGAAGCTTTCTTT
once	TRBV10-3	NA	14	TRBJ2-1	CAISEVPGDNEQFF	TGTGCCATCAGTGAGGTACCAGGGGACAATGAGCAGTTCTTC
NA	TRBV29-1	NA	13	TRBJ1-3	CSVVWWAGNTIYF	TGCAGCGTGGTTTGGTGGGCCGGAAACACCATATATTTT
NA	TRBV7-6	NA	18	TRBJ1-2	CASSLEVAGKGDNYGYTF	TGTGCCAGCAGCTTAGAGGTGGCAGGGAAGGGTGATAACTATGGCTACACCTTC
NA	TRBV4-2	NA	16	TRBJ2-1	CASSQVVAASDNEQFF	TGTGCCAGCAGCCAAGTGGTAGCGGCCTCCGACAATGAGCAGTTCTTC
NA	TRBV27	TRBD1	14	TRBJ2-2	CASRNTGGTGELFF	TGTGCCAGCCGTAATACAGGGGGCACCGGGGAGCTGTTTTTT
NA	TRBV12-3/TRBV12-4	NA	12	TRBJ1-4	CASTLQGRKLFF	TGTGCCAGCACCTTACAGGGTCGAAAACTGTTTTTT
NA	TRBV11-2	TRBD2	16	TRBJ2-5	CASSPTIAGVKVTQYF	TGTGCCAGCAGCCCCACCATAGCGGGGGTCAAGGTGACCCAGTACTTC
NA	TRBV20-1	NA	14	TRBJ1-6	CSASGQWGDSPLHF	TGCAGTGCTAGTGGGCAGTGGGGGGATTCACCCCTCCACTTT
NA	TRBV6-6	NA	14	TRBJ2-5	CASSQGLLQETQYF	TGTGCCAGCAGTCAAGGACTGTTACAAGAGACCCAGTACTTC
once	TRBV5-4	TRBD1	16	TRBJ1-3	CASSRGDSNSGNTIYF	TGTGCCAGCAGCCGCGGGGACAGCAACTCTGGAAACACCATATATTTT
NA	TRBV19	NA	17	TRBJ2-2	CASTRDRGALNTGELFF	TGTGCCAGCACCCGGGATCGCGGGGCGCTAAACACCGGGGAGCTGTTTTTT
NA	TRBV5-1	TRBD2	16	TRBJ2-5	CASSLGLAGLQETQYF	TGCGCCAGCAGCTTGGGACTAGCGGGGCTACAAGAGACCCAGTACTTC
NA	TRBV4-3	NA	14	TRBJ2-2	CASSHAMRERELFF	TGCGCCAGCAGCCATGCGATGAGGGAGCGGGAGCTGTTTTTT
NA	TRBV9	TRBD1	16	TRBJ1-3	CASSVAGTGVGNTIYF	TGTGCCAGCAGCGTAGCCGGGACAGGGGTCGGAAACACCATATATTTT
NA	TRBV10-3	TRBD1	14	TRBJ2-5	CAISESQGAETQYF	TGTGCCATCAGTGAGTCACAGGGGGCGGAGACCCAGTACTTC
NA	TRBV16	NA	15	TRBJ1-2	CASSQSTVTNYGYTF	TGTGCCAGCAGCCAATCCACAGTGACCAACTATGGCTACACCTTC
NA	TRBV4-3	NA	14	TRBJ2-3	CASSQDMPQGTQYF	TGCGCCAGCAGCCAAGATATGCCCCAGGGTACGCAGTATTTT
NA	TRBV24-1	NA	16	TRBJ1-6	CATSGGGSSYNSPLHF	TGTGCCACCAGTGGGGGGGGGAGTTCATATAATTCACCCCTCCACTTT
NA	TRBV5-1	NA	15	TRBJ1-2	CASSPSGVFGYGYTF	TGCGCCAGCAGCCCGAGCGGGGTTTTCGGCTATGGCTACACCTTC
NA	TRBV27	TRBD1	16	TRBJ2-7	CASSLMGGQGAYEQYF	TGTGCCAGCAGTTTAATGGGCGGACAGGGGGCATACGAGCAGTACTTC
NA	TRBV6-5	NA	15	TRBJ2-3	CASSRNRVSTDTQYF	TGTGCCAGCAGTAGAAACAGGGTTAGCACAGATACGCAGTATTTT
once	TRBV5-1	TRBD1	18	TRBJ1-6	CASSFKGQGAPLNSPLHF	TGCGCCAGCAGCTTCAAAGGACAGGGGGCGCCCCTTAATTCACCCCTCCACTTT